This is a list of T cell receptor beta chains from one sample in a study of T cells in Graves' hyperthyroidism and ophthalmopathy. MiXCR, applied by TCRdb to the multiplex PCR reads, yields one record per CDR3 protein. The table includes about 480,000 distinct CDR3 sequences, about 22% detected once. Sequencing was carried out using blood. These receptors all stem from a woman aged 70 to 79 with Graves' ophthalmopathy. Both conserved end residues are part of each CDR3. D genes are given only for firm matches. The size of a clone is reported for some rows only, either as once, few or many, or as a class for expanded clones.

v_gene	abundance	j_gene	d_gene	CDR3aa	CDR3nt
TRBV11-2	many	TRBJ2-7	TRBD2	CASSTSSGRSYEQYF	TGTGCCAGCAGCACCTCTAGCGGGAGGTCTTACGAGCAGTACTTC
TRBV7-2	many	TRBJ2-7	TRBD1	CASSPQGAHVYEQYF	TGTGCCAGCAGTCCACAGGGGGCCCATGTCTACGAGCAGTACTTC
TRBV24-1	.	TRBJ2-5	TRBD1	CATSDVGTGRETQYF	TGTGCCACCAGTGACGTCGGGACAGGCAGGGAGACCCAGTACTTC
TRBV30	.	TRBJ1-4	TRBD1	CAWGPRTGANEKLFF	TGTGCCTGGGGACCCAGGACAGGTGCTAATGAAAAACTGTTTTTT
TRBV10-3	.	TRBJ1-2	.	CAISDLPGLDGYTF	TGTGCCATCAGTGACCTCCCGGGACTAGATGGCTACACCTTC
TRBV6-1	once	TRBJ2-3	.	CASRRAGAAGDTQYF	TGTGCCAGCAGGCGGGCAGGAGCTGCGGGAGATACGCAGTATTTT
TRBV6-1	.	TRBJ1-4	.	CASRSMDEKLFF	TGTGCCAGCAGGTCCATGGATGAAAAACTGTTTTTT
TRBV10-2	many	TRBJ2-1	.	CASSETGGGPYNEQFF	TGCGCCAGCAGTGAGACCGGGGGTGGGCCTTACAATGAGCAGTTCTTC
TRBV11-1	many	TRBJ2-1	TRBD1	CASSRQGNSYNEQFF	TGTGCCAGCAGCCGACAGGGGAACTCCTACAATGAGCAGTTCTTC
TRBV6-1	few	TRBJ2-7	.	CASRAAAFYEQYF	TGTGCCAGCAGGGCAGCCGCTTTCTACGAGCAGTACTTC
TRBV6-2/TRBV6-3	many	TRBJ2-1	TRBD1	CASTHGTGRNEQFF	TGTGCCAGCACCCACGGGACAGGGCGTAATGAGCAGTTCTTC
TRBV4-2	.	TRBJ2-1	.	CASSQDLGLGNEQFF	TGTGCCAGCAGCCAAGATCTCGGGCTAGGGAATGAGCAGTTCTTC
TRBV10-3	.	TRBJ1-1	TRBD1	CAISHTGENTEAFF	TGTGCCATCAGCCACACAGGGGAAAACACTGAAGCTTTCTTT
TRBV20-1	.	TRBJ1-5	.	CSAILFVRVNNQPQHF	TGCAGTGCCATCCTATTCGTCAGGGTTAACAATCAGCCCCAGCATTTT
TRBV19	once	TRBJ1-2	TRBD1	CASSRDRGDYGYTF	TGTGCCAGTAGTCGGGACAGGGGGGACTATGGCTACACCTTC
TRBV9	many	TRBJ1-1	.	CASSVGRNTEAFF	TGTGCCAGCAGTGTCGGTAGGAACACTGAAGCTTTCTTT
TRBV19	few	TRBJ2-2	TRBD2	CASSIVRLAGGHTGELFF	TGTGCCAGTAGTATAGTCCGGCTAGCGGGAGGACACACCGGGGAGCTGTTTTTT
TRBV6-2/TRBV6-3	few	TRBJ2-2	TRBD1	CASSPGTDTGELFF	TGTGCCAGCAGTCCCGGGACAGACACCGGGGAGCTGTTTTTT
TRBV4-1	.	TRBJ2-1	TRBD1	CASRVGQGVAKSEQFF	TGCGCCAGCAGGGTAGGACAGGGAGTCGCGAAGAGTGAGCAGTTCTTC
TRBV7-2	many	TRBJ1-5	TRBD1	CASRLAGTGEGQPQHF	TGTGCCAGCAGGCTCGCCGGGACAGGGGAAGGACAGCCCCAGCATTTT
TRBV28	many	TRBJ1-3	.	CASSSLYGRTGNTIYF	TGTGCCAGCAGTTCCCTGTACGGCAGGACTGGAAACACCATATATTTT
TRBV6-2/TRBV6-3	few	TRBJ2-7	.	CASSYTGMGEQYF	TGTGCCAGCAGTTATACCGGGATGGGCGAGCAGTACTTC
TRBV4-1	few	TRBJ1-2	TRBD1	CASSQSDRNAYGYTF	TGCGCCAGCAGCCAATCGGACAGGAACGCCTATGGCTACACCTTC
TRBV29-1	many	TRBJ1-1	TRBD1	CSVGTGGTEAFF	TGCAGCGTTGGGACAGGGGGCACTGAAGCTTTCTTT
TRBV7-2	many	TRBJ2-3	.	CASSFVWADTQYF	TGTGCCAGCAGCTTTGTCTGGGCAGATACGCAGTATTTT
TRBV6-1	few	TRBJ1-5	TRBD1	CASSLTGTAQYSNQPQHF	TGTGCCAGCAGTTTAACCGGGACAGCTCAATATAGCAATCAGCCCCAGCATTTT
TRBV20-1	many	TRBJ2-3	.	CSARRGSRGTDTQYF	TGCAGTGCTAGAAGGGGGAGCAGGGGCACAGATACGCAGTATTTT
TRBV24-1	few	TRBJ2-1	TRBD2	CATSDPGLAGLNEQFF	TGTGCCACCAGTGATCCGGGACTAGCGGGACTCAATGAGCAGTTCTTC
TRBV30	many	TRBJ1-1	.	CAWSDGPVGTEAFF	TGTGCCTGGAGTGATGGGCCTGTCGGCACTGAAGCTTTCTTT
TRBV10-3	.	TRBJ1-1	.	CAISESILDKPNTEAFF	TGTGCCATCAGTGAGTCGATTTTGGACAAACCGAACACTGAAGCTTTCTTT
TRBV4-1	.	TRBJ2-1	.	CASSQGRSLTYNEQFF	TGCGCCAGCAGCCAAGGGAGGTCCTTAACCTACAATGAGCAGTTCTTC
TRBV2	few	TRBJ1-5	.	CASSEDRVGQPQHF	TGTGCCAGCAGTGAAGACAGGGTTGGTCAGCCCCAGCATTTT
TRBV20-1	.	TRBJ2-7	TRBD2	CSASSSATSGPTYEQYF	TGCAGTGCTAGTTCTAGTGCGACTAGCGGGCCCACCTACGAGCAGTACTTC
TRBV19	few	TRBJ2-1	TRBD2	CASSMRGSFDNEQFF	TGTGCCAGTAGTATGCGCGGGAGTTTCGACAATGAGCAGTTCTTC
TRBV9	.	TRBJ1-6	.	CASSVAHSSYNSPLHF	TGTGCCAGCAGCGTAGCTCACAGCTCCTATAATTCACCCCTCCACTTT
TRBV28	few	TRBJ2-7	.	CASSPIRGAGSSYEQYF	TGTGCCAGCAGCCCCATACGGGGGGCGGGATCCTCCTACGAGCAGTACTTC
TRBV19	.	TRBJ1-5	TRBD1	CASSMGDRGHQPQHF	TGTGCCAGTAGTATGGGGGACAGGGGTCACCAGCCCCAGCATTTT
TRBV7-9	.	TRBJ2-7	.	CASSLGYRPYEQYF	TGTGCCAGCAGCTTAGGGTACAGGCCCTACGAGCAGTACTTC
TRBV6-5	many	TRBJ1-1	.	CASSYAGTSTEAFF	TGTGCCAGCAGTTACGCCGGGACATCCACTGAAGCTTTCTTT
TRBV20-1	many	TRBJ2-7	TRBD1	CSATTGLGEYF	TGCAGTGCAACGACAGGGTTAGGGGAGTACTTC
TRBV4-1	few	TRBJ2-7	TRBD2	CASSRSQEDGRAIEQYF	TGCGCCAGCAGTAGGAGCCAAGAGGATGGGAGGGCCATCGAGCAGTACTTC
TRBV3-1	few	TRBJ2-7	.	CASSRQGGFHGYEQYF	TGTGCCAGCAGCAGGCAGGGCGGTTTTCACGGATACGAGCAGTACTTC
TRBV28	many	TRBJ2-1	.	CASSPDNRNEQFF	TGTGCCAGCAGTCCCGACAACAGAAATGAGCAGTTCTTC
TRBV5-5	.	TRBJ2-7	TRBD2	CASSLGSSGAYEQYF	TGTGCCAGCAGCTTGGGGTCTAGCGGTGCCTACGAGCAGTACTTC
TRBV6-1	.	TRBJ2-1	.	CASSLVGPLNEQFF	TGTGCCAGCAGTCTAGTGGGACCCCTCAATGAGCAGTTCTTC
TRBV7-9	few	TRBJ2-2	TRBD1	CASRLIGQGAGELFF	TGTGCCAGCAGACTAATAGGACAGGGGGCCGGGGAGCTGTTTTTT
TRBV30	.	TRBJ1-1	.	CAWSDPGINTEAFF	TGTGCCTGGAGTGATCCGGGGATAAACACTGAAGCTTTCTTT